A selection of T cell receptor beta chains follows, all from one sample in a study of neurological immune-mediated disorders. MiXCR was run by TCRdb on the 5' RACE reads, yielding one entry per CDR3 protein. In the table there are tens of thousands of distinct CDR3 sequences, 4.3% of which are singletons. Sequenced material: PBMCs. The origin of the receptors is a woman aged 60-70 years with multiple sclerosis. Each CDR3 is given with its conserved first and last residue. Fields, in order: clone size, CDR3 length, V gene, J gene, D gene, CDR3 DNA, CDR3 protein. A D gene is named only where the DNA matches it firmly. The listing skips clone size in some rows; elsewhere it reads once, few, many or a size class.

>many|14|TRBV3-1|TRBJ1-1|-
TGTGCCAGCAGCCAAGTGCGGGGGGGCACTGAAGCTTTCTTT
CASSQVRGGTEAFF
>many|15|TRBV14|TRBJ1-2|-
TGTGCCAGCAGCCAAGGGACAGTTCTAACTAATGGCTACACCTTC
CASSQGTVLTNGYTF
>-|12|TRBV20-1|TRBJ2-3|-
TGCAGTGGGTTTAGCGCGCCAGATACGCAGTATTTT
CSGFSAPDTQYF
>many|15|TRBV14|TRBJ2-3|-
TGTGCCAGCAGCCAAAGGGGCGGGGTTGTTGATACGCAGTATTTT
CASSQRGGVVDTQYF
>many|17|TRBV18|TRBJ1-1|TRBD1
TGTGCCAGCTCCAAGCCCGGACAGGGGTTGGGGGTCACTGAAGCTTTCTTT
CASSKPGQGLGVTEAFF
>many|12|TRBV28|TRBJ1-2|-
TGTGCCAGCAGTCCCCGGAACTATGGCTACACCTTC
CASSPRNYGYTF
>many|13|TRBV5-1|TRBJ1-2|-
TGCGCCAGCAGCTTGGCTGGGGGGGAAGGCTACACCTTC
CASSLAGGEGYTF
>many|15|TRBV29-1|TRBJ2-2|TRBD2
TGCAGCGCCTATAGCGGGGGGGCCGGCACCGGGGAGCTGTTTTTT
CSAYSGGAGTGELFF
>many|12|TRBV20-1|TRBJ1-2|-
TGCAGTGCTGGCGGCGTCGGGGATGGCTACACCTTC
CSAGGVGDGYTF
>many|15|TRBV3-1|TRBJ1-1|TRBD1
TGTGCCAGCAGCCAAGGGGCCACAGGGGGCACTGAAGCTTTCTTT
CASSQGATGGTEAFF
>many|13|TRBV11-2|TRBJ1-2|-
TGTGCCAGCAGCTTACGGGGAAGCTATGGCTACACCTTC
CASSLRGSYGYTF
>many|16|TRBV7-9|TRBJ1-5|-
TGTGCCAGCAGCCCCCCCGGGGGGGAAGGTCGGCAGCCCCAGCATTTT
CASSPPGGEGRQPQHF
>many|13|TRBV3-1|TRBJ1-2|-
TGTGCCAGCAGCCAAGAACAGATTTATGGCTACACCTTC
CASSQEQIYGYTF
>many|13|TRBV7-9|TRBJ1-5|-
TGTGCCAGCAGCTTGGGGGGGAAGCAGCCCCAGCATTTT
CASSLGGKQPQHF
>many|15|TRBV5-1|TRBJ2-5|TRBD1
TGCGCCAGCAGCGTTTCAGGGGGTTTGGGAGAGACCCAGTACTTC
CASSVSGGLGETQYF
>many|14|TRBV4-2|TRBJ2-3|-
TGTGCCAGCAGCCAAGTCTCTAGCACAGATACGCAGTATTTT
CASSQVSSTDTQYF